These T cell receptor beta chains were read from a single sample in a study of T-cell reconstitution after alpha-beta-depleted transplantation in children. TCRdb analysed the PCR reads with MiXCR anew, one entry per CDR3 protein. The sample consists of 380,000 or so distinct CDR3 sequences, 10% to 15% of them appearing once. Sequenced material: PBMCs, taken from the stem cell graft. The receptor source for this set is a human donor who donated a stem cell graft to a child with Fanconi anemia. CDR3s include the opening cysteine and the closing phenylalanine or tryptophan. The order of the fields is J gene, D gene, V gene, clone size, CDR3 DNA, CDR3 protein. A D gene is named only where the DNA matches it firmly. Part of the rows lack a size; the others show once, few, many or a class for expanded clones.

j_gene: TRBJ2-1
d_gene: TRBD2
v_gene: TRBV30
abundance: NA
CDR3nt: TGTGCCTGGAGCCAACTAGGGGGACTAGGGCTCAATGAGCAGTTCTTC
CDR3aa: CAWSQLGGLGLNEQFF

j_gene: TRBJ2-1
d_gene: TRBD1
v_gene: TRBV5-6
abundance: many
CDR3nt: TGTGCCAGCAGTTCGGGACAGGGGTTTCAGTATGAGCAGTTCTTC
CDR3aa: CASSSGQGFQYEQFF

j_gene: TRBJ1-1
d_gene: NA
v_gene: TRBV7-8
abundance: many
CDR3nt: TGTGCCAGCAGCGACCTGACAGATGAAGCTTTCTTT
CDR3aa: CASSDLTDEAFF

j_gene: TRBJ2-2
d_gene: TRBD2
v_gene: TRBV29-1
abundance: few
CDR3nt: TGCAGCGTTTTTGGACTAGCGGGGAACACCGGGGAGCTGTTTTTT
CDR3aa: CSVFGLAGNTGELFF

j_gene: TRBJ1-5
d_gene: NA
v_gene: TRBV20-1
abundance: NA
CDR3nt: TGCAGTGTAAGGGGCGCGAATCAGCCCCAGCATTTT
CDR3aa: CSVRGANQPQHF

j_gene: TRBJ2-1
d_gene: NA
v_gene: TRBV15
abundance: NA
CDR3nt: TGTGCCACCAGCAGAGACGGACTCTCCTACAATGAGCAGTTCTTC
CDR3aa: CATSRDGLSYNEQFF

j_gene: TRBJ2-3
d_gene: TRBD1
v_gene: TRBV24-1
abundance: few
CDR3nt: TGTGCCACCAGTGACTGGGACAGTCAGGCGGGCACAGATACGCAGTATTTT
CDR3aa: CATSDWDSQAGTDTQYF

j_gene: TRBJ2-3
d_gene: NA
v_gene: TRBV30
abundance: many
CDR3nt: TGTGCCTGGTTGAGGGATACGCAGTATTTT
CDR3aa: CAWLRDTQYF

j_gene: TRBJ2-7
d_gene: NA
v_gene: TRBV12-3/TRBV12-4
abundance: many
CDR3nt: TGTGCCAGCTGCTCCGGGTACGAGCAGTACTTC
CDR3aa: CASCSGYEQYF

j_gene: TRBJ2-7
d_gene: TRBD1
v_gene: TRBV29-1
abundance: NA
CDR3nt: TGCAGCGTTGGCCCCGGGACAGGGGACTCCTACGAGCAGTACTTC
CDR3aa: CSVGPGTGDSYEQYF

j_gene: TRBJ2-3
d_gene: TRBD2
v_gene: TRBV25-1
abundance: many
CDR3nt: TGTGCCAGCAGTAGGACTAGCGGGGAGCTCAAAGATACGCAGTATTTT
CDR3aa: CASSRTSGELKDTQYF

j_gene: TRBJ2-7
d_gene: NA
v_gene: TRBV20-1
abundance: NA
CDR3nt: TGCAGTGCTAGAGAGGCAGGAACCTACGAGCAGTACTTC
CDR3aa: CSAREAGTYEQYF

j_gene: TRBJ2-1
d_gene: NA
v_gene: TRBV27
abundance: NA
CDR3nt: TGTGCCAGCAGTTTCGGGGACCCTACTACCAATGAGCAGTTCTTC
CDR3aa: CASSFGDPTTNEQFF

j_gene: TRBJ2-5
d_gene: TRBD1
v_gene: TRBV5-1
abundance: few
CDR3nt: TGCGCCAGCAGCCCTAGGACGCGGACAGGGGAAGAGACCCAGTACTTC
CDR3aa: CASSPRTRTGEETQYF

j_gene: TRBJ1-3
d_gene: NA
v_gene: TRBV7-2
abundance: many
CDR3nt: TGTGCCAGCAGCATCTCAGGGGTCGTCGCTGGAAACACCATATATTTT
CDR3aa: CASSISGVVAGNTIYF

j_gene: TRBJ1-3
d_gene: NA
v_gene: TRBV12-3/TRBV12-4
abundance: NA
CDR3nt: TGTGCCAGCAGTACACTTCGAGCGGGCTCTGGAAACACCATATATTTT
CDR3aa: CASSTLRAGSGNTIYF

j_gene: TRBJ2-3
d_gene: NA
v_gene: TRBV29-1
abundance: NA
CDR3nt: TGCAGCGTACGACGGGGCACAGATACGCAGTATTTT
CDR3aa: CSVRRGTDTQYF

j_gene: TRBJ1-4
d_gene: NA
v_gene: TRBV5-5
abundance: many
CDR3nt: TGTGCCAGCAGCTTTTCCCGGACAGATGAAAAACTGTTTTTT
CDR3aa: CASSFSRTDEKLFF

j_gene: TRBJ2-3
d_gene: NA
v_gene: TRBV18
abundance: NA
CDR3nt: TGTGCCAGCTCACCCGGTGAAGATACGCAGTATTTT
CDR3aa: CASSPGEDTQYF

j_gene: TRBJ2-7
d_gene: NA
v_gene: TRBV20-1
abundance: few
CDR3nt: TGCAGTGCTAGAGTTTGGCGGGGCAACGAGCAGTACTTC
CDR3aa: CSARVWRGNEQYF

j_gene: TRBJ2-7
d_gene: NA
v_gene: TRBV3-1
abundance: many
CDR3nt: TGTGCCAGCAGCCAATTCTCGGGTTCCGAGCAGTACTTC
CDR3aa: CASSQFSGSEQYF

j_gene: TRBJ1-6
d_gene: NA
v_gene: TRBV20-1
abundance: NA
CDR3nt: TGCAGTGCTAATGCCAGGAGAACGTATAATTCACCCCTCCACTTT
CDR3aa: CSANARRTYNSPLHF

j_gene: TRBJ2-3
d_gene: NA
v_gene: TRBV7-2
abundance: NA
CDR3nt: TGTGCCAGCAGACCTTATCCCTTCAGGGTTGCAGATACGCAGTATTTT
CDR3aa: CASRPYPFRVADTQYF

j_gene: TRBJ2-5
d_gene: NA
v_gene: TRBV4-2
abundance: NA
CDR3nt: TGTGCCAGCAGCTCCGGGACCCTAAGGAGAGAGACCCAGTACTTC
CDR3aa: CASSSGTLRRETQYF

j_gene: TRBJ2-2
d_gene: NA
v_gene: TRBV3-1
abundance: NA
CDR3nt: TGTGCCAGCAGCCAAGATAGGGGGGCTCCGAACACCGGGGAGCTGTTTTTT
CDR3aa: CASSQDRGAPNTGELFF

j_gene: TRBJ2-1
d_gene: NA
v_gene: TRBV29-1
abundance: many
CDR3nt: TGCAGCGTTGAAGATCATCCGTCCTACAATGAGCAGTTCTTC
CDR3aa: CSVEDHPSYNEQFF

j_gene: TRBJ2-5
d_gene: NA
v_gene: TRBV4-2
abundance: few
CDR3nt: TGTGCCAGCAGCCAAGAGCGGTCTAGGGGAGAGACCCAGTACTTC
CDR3aa: CASSQERSRGETQYF

j_gene: TRBJ1-1
d_gene: NA
v_gene: TRBV5-1
abundance: many
CDR3nt: TGCGCCAGCAGCTTGGCCGTGACATCGAACACTGAAGCTTTCTTT
CDR3aa: CASSLAVTSNTEAFF

j_gene: TRBJ2-1
d_gene: NA
v_gene: TRBV12-3/TRBV12-4
abundance: few
CDR3nt: TGTGCCAGCAGTTGGAGGGGGATGTCCGGCCCGGCGGTCCAGTTCTTC
CDR3aa: CASSWRGMSGPAVQFF

j_gene: TRBJ2-1
d_gene: TRBD2
v_gene: TRBV6-4
abundance: NA
CDR3nt: TGTGCCAGCAGTGATAGCGGGGGTACCTACAATGAGCAGTTCTTC
CDR3aa: CASSDSGGTYNEQFF

j_gene: TRBJ2-7
d_gene: NA
v_gene: TRBV10-3
abundance: few
CDR3nt: TGTGCCATCAGTGAGGGTAGAGAGCAGTACTTC
CDR3aa: CAISEGREQYF

j_gene: TRBJ2-1
d_gene: TRBD2
v_gene: TRBV24-1
abundance: NA
CDR3nt: TGTGCCACCAGTGTATTAGCGGGCGAGGAGCAGTTCTTC
CDR3aa: CATSVLAGEEQFF

j_gene: TRBJ2-1
d_gene: NA
v_gene: TRBV20-1
abundance: NA
CDR3nt: TGCAGTGCTAGAGGACTCAATGAGCAGTTCTTC
CDR3aa: CSARGLNEQFF